These 30 T cell receptor beta chains share one sample of origin, sequenced in a study of vaccination and CD4 T cells after COVID-19. Treatment specified: approximately 10-day PBMC culture with coronavirus spike peptide pools or control peptides (ViraFEST assay). Cultured CD4+ T-cell DNA underwent Oncomine TCR Beta short-read sequencing. TCRdb fed the PCR reads into MiXCR, producing one record per CDR3 protein. This table holds roughly 18,000 distinct CDR3 sequences, around 52% found once. Their antigen targets remain unknown. The sample was CD4+ T cells from blood, cultured in vitro, taken before SARS-CoV-2 vaccination. These receptors originate from a human donor who had recovered from COVID-19.

CDR3 protein: CASRPSGTGNTEAFF. The CDR3 DNA sequence: TGTGCCAGCAGGCCTAGTGGGACGGGGAACACTGAAGCTTTCTTT. J is TRBJ1-1 and V is TRBV7-9; D is possibly TRBD1 (5 bases). CDR3 length equals 15 residues. V lost 6 bases and J lost 1, with 15 bases in between. Germline V CDR1 and CDR2: SEHNR, FQNEAQ (reference sequence).

This clonotype was observed a few times. This chain uses TRBV15 with TRBJ1-6, with D possibly being TRBD1 (5 bases). With 1 base removed from V and 7 bases from J, the gap between germline ends came to 11 bases. CDR1 is LNHNV and CDR2 is YYDKDF in the germline V gene (reference sequence). The CDR3 runs 15 residues. The CDR3 spells CATSRVGAGNSPLHF. The CDR3 nucleotides read TGTGCCACCAGCAGAGTCGGGGCAGGGAATTCACCCCTCCACTTT.

The CDR3 here is CASSHRTGARSGNTIYF. The CDR3, as DNA: TGTGCCAGCAGTCACAGGACAGGGGCTCGTAGTGGAAACACCATATATTTT. The genes are TRBV6-1 and TRBJ1-3; 9 bases match TRBD1. With 5 bases clipped from V and 3 bases from J, the junction kept 11 bases outside the gene matches. CDR1 is MNHNS and CDR2 is SASEGT in the germline V gene. The CDR3 runs 17 residues.

This clonotype showed up just a few times. This sequence joins TRBV20-1 and TRBJ1-5; 10 bases agree with TRBD1. J lost 0 bases, V lost 7 bases, and 12 bases had no gene match. Germline loops: CDR1 DFQATT, CDR2 SNEGSKA (reference sequence). The CDR3 covers 17 residues. The CDR3 DNA follows: TGCAGTGTCCCGTTGGGACAGGGGACATATAGCAATCAGCCCCAGCATTTT. Translation gives CSVPLGQGTYSNQPQHF.

The rearrangement links TRBV10-2 to TRBJ1-6; 10 nucleotides match TRBD1. The J segment lost 7 bases and the V segment lost 6 bases, leaving 0 bases of the junction unmatched. Germline V gene lookup returns CDR1 WSHSY and CDR2 SAAADI. CDR3 length: 13 amino acids. The CDR3 coding sequence is TGCGCCAGCAGGGGACAGGGGAATTCACCCCTCCACTTT. It yields the protein CASRGQGNSPLHF.

The CDR3 region is CASSLDTGGAGETQYF. CDR3 in DNA: TGCGCCAGCAGCTTGGACACAGGGGGCGCGGGAGAGACCCAGTACTTC. The V and J genes are TRBV5-1 and TRBJ2-5; TRBD1 agrees at 9 bases. The CDR3 loop spans 16 amino acids. Germline-derived CDR1 and CDR2 are SGHRS and YFSETQ. Losses at the gene ends were 0 bases for V and 4 bases for J; bases not matched to a gene: 7.

This clonotype has just one count. The chain couples TRBV7-2 to TRBJ2-7; D gene uncertain. The CDR3 spans 11 residues. CDR1 and CDR2 from the germline V gene are SGHTA and FQGNSA. The V gene lost 1 base and the J gene lost 5 bases, with 3 bases spanning the gap. The CDR3 DNA reads TGTGCCAGCAGCTTAGTACACGAGCAGTACTTC. As protein: CASSLVHEQYF. Based on the CDR3 plus reference TRBV7-2 and TRBJ2-7, the full variable domain is GAGVSQSPSNKVTEKGKDVELRCDPISGHTALYWYRQSLGQGLEFLIYFQGNSAPDKSGLPSDRFSAERTGGSVSTLTIQRTQQEDSAVYLCASSLVHEQYFGPGTRLTVT.

This chain links TRBV7-9 with TRBJ2-5; 13 bases align to TRBD2. The CDR3 runs 17 residues. After removal of 5 bases from V and 5 bases from J, the junction contained 11 bases not matched to a gene. CDR1 and CDR2 (germline): SEHNR, FQNEAQ (reference sequence). The CDR3 nucleotides are TGTGCCAGCAGCCTACCGACTAGCGGGAGGTCGGGGGAGACCCAGTACTTC. Translated: CASSLPTSGRSGETQYF.

The chain joins TRBV6-1 to TRBJ1-1; no firm D call. This CDR3 is 13 amino acids long. Trimming stripped 10 bases from V and 1 base from J, with 13 bases between. Germline CDR1 and CDR2: MNHNS and SASEGT. CDR3 protein: CAIKGGGNTEAFF. The CDR3 DNA follows: TGTGCCATCAAAGGAGGAGGGAACACTGAAGCTTTCTTT.

The chain recombines TRBV27 with TRBJ2-7, with D possibly TRBD2 on 6 matching bases. V shed 0 bases and J shed 2 bases, with 11 bases lying between them. Germline CDR1 MNHEY, CDR2 SMNVEV (reference sequence). The CDR3 totals 15 residues. CDR3 loop: CASSLSFGGAYEQYF. The CDR3 bases are TGTGCCAGCAGTTTATCCTTCGGGGGAGCCTACGAGCAGTACTTC.

V gene TRBV19 combines with J gene TRBJ1-2, with no clear D. Trimming cost V 2 bases and J 2 bases, with 15 bases left between them. This CDR3 has 16 amino acids. Looked up from germline, CDR1 is LNHDA and CDR2 is SQIVND (reference sequence). CDR3 in amino acids: CASSIPPPGSNYGYTF. The DNA for the CDR3 is TGTGCCAGTAGTATACCTCCCCCAGGATCGAACTATGGCTACACCTTC. The entire variable domain, with the rest obtained from reference TRBV19 and TRBJ1-2, is as follows: DGGITQSPKYLFRKEGQNVTLSCEQNLNHDAMYWYRQDPGQGLRLIYYSQIVNDFQKGDIAEGYSVSREKKESFPLTVTSAQKNPTAFYLCASSIPPPGSNYGYTFGSGTRLTVV.

This chain connects TRBV7-9 to TRBJ1-5; D possibly corresponds to TRBD1 (5 bases). Between the trimmed V and J ends, which lost 5 bases and 5 bases, there was a span of 7 bases. Per the germline V gene, CDR1 is SEHNR and CDR2 is FQNEAQ (reference sequence). This CDR3 spans 12 amino acids. The CDR3 bases are TGTGCCAGCAGCGTAGGGGATCAGCCCCAGCATTTT. Its translation: CASSVGDQPQHF.

This clonotype was recorded a few times. V is TRBV11-2 and J is TRBJ2-5; D is unclear. Germline CDR1 is SGHAT and CDR2 is FQNNGV. The ends were cut back, 5 bases at V and 1 base at J, with 17 bases in the middle. The CDR3 sequence is 16 residues long. CDR3 protein: CASSPYNIRVQETQYF. The CDR3 region has the DNA TGTGCCAGCAGCCCCTACAACATCCGGGTCCAAGAGACCCAGTACTTC.

The rearrangement uses TRBV5-1 and TRBJ2-5; TRBD1 is a possible D gene (6 bases). Trimming removed 4 bases at V and 4 bases at J, with 11 bases between. Germline CDR1 reads SGHRS; CDR2 reads YFSETQ. The CDR3 loop spans 13 amino acids. CDR3 DNA: TGCGCCAGCAGCGGAACAGGGATAGAGACCCAGTACTTC. Amino acids: CASSGTGIETQYF.

The genes are TRBV7-2 and TRBJ2-7, with 7 bases matching TRBD1. The CDR3 is 14 residues long. Unmatched junction bases numbered 4, after V lost 3 bases and J lost 2 bases. Germline CDR1 SGHTA, CDR2 FQGNSA. This chain's CDR3 is CASSLSGQAYEQYF. DNA for the CDR3: TGTGCCAGCAGCTTGTCCGGACAGGCCTACGAGCAGTACTTC. The whole variable domain, filled in from reference TRBV7-2 and TRBJ2-7, reads GAGVSQSPSNKVTEKGKDVELRCDPISGHTALYWYRQSLGQGLEFLIYFQGNSAPDKSGLPSDRFSAERTGGSVSTLTIQRTQQEDSAVYLCASSLSGQAYEQYFGPGTRLTVT.

The chain recombines TRBV19 with TRBJ2-7; TRBD2 agrees at 7 bases. The CDR3 length is 15 residues. With 3 bases clipped from V and 6 bases from J, the junction kept 11 bases outside the gene matches. CDR1 is LNHDA, CDR2 SQIVND, per germline (reference sequence). CDR3 protein: CASSMMAGAYGEQYF. CDR3 nucleotide sequence: TGTGCCAGTAGTATGATGGCGGGAGCTTATGGCGAGCAGTACTTC. The full variable domain, with the rest looked up from reference TRBV19 and TRBJ2-7, is DGGITQSPKYLFRKEGQNVTLSCEQNLNHDAMYWYRQDPGQGLRLIYYSQIVNDFQKGDIAEGYSVSREKKESFPLTVTSAQKNPTAFYLCASSMMAGAYGEQYFGPGTRLTVT.

This chain joins TRBV19 and TRBJ2-7, with TRBD2 matching 7 bases. V was clipped by 3 bases and J by 0 bases; unmatched bases: 5. Germline-derived CDR1 and CDR2 are LNHDA and SQIVND (reference sequence). The CDR3 length is 15 residues. Written as DNA, the CDR3 is TGTGCCAGTAGTATTAACGGGGGGAGCTCCTACGAGCAGTACTTC. This codes for CASSINGGSSYEQYF.

The V call is TRBV19, the J call TRBJ2-7, with TRBD2 identical over 8 bases. CDR3 length equals 15 residues. Trimming took 7 bases from V and 6 from J; bases not matched to a gene: 14. Germline V gene lookup returns CDR1 LNHDA and CDR2 SQIVND (reference sequence). The CDR3 spells CASNKAGVPLTEQYF. The DNA for the CDR3 is TGTGCCAGTAATAAAGCGGGAGTACCGCTTACCGAGCAGTACTTC.

The V and J genes are TRBV28 and TRBJ2-7, with D perhaps TRBD1 (6 bases). The CDR3 loop spans 14 amino acids. V gave up 3 bases and J gave up 1 base, with 10 bases separating them. Germline lookup yields CDR1 MDHEN and CDR2 SYDVKM. The CDR3 coding sequence is TGTGCCAGCAGTTTGGGACACTTTTCCTACGAGCAGTACTTC. Residues: CASSLGHFSYEQYF.

This CDR3 is CASSSRQYSGYTF. The CDR3 DNA reads as TGTGCCAGCAGTTCTCGACAGTATTCCGGCTACACCTTC. The rearrangement joins TRBV6-2 or TRBV6-3 to TRBJ1-2, with a weak D call TRBD1 (5 bases). The V end was cut by 4 bases, the J end by 8 bases, with 14 bases between. The CDR3 has 13 residues. Germline-derived CDR1 and CDR2 are MNHEY and SVGEGT.

The genes are TRBV19 and TRBJ1-2, with TRBD1 as a possible D gene (5 bases). The CDR3 runs 12 residues. Germline loops: CDR1 LNHDA, CDR2 SQIVND (reference sequence). V lost 6 bases, J lost 8 bases, and 13 bases lay in between. The DNA of the CDR3 is TGTGCCAGTAGCCAGGGCGGCCAGGGCTACACCTTC. Protein product: CASSQGGQGYTF.

The chain recombines TRBV5-1 with TRBJ1-1; D is unresolved. Between the trimmed V and J ends, which lost 1 base and 1 base, there was a span of 8 bases. The germline V gene has CDR1 SGHRS and CDR2 YFSETQ. The length of the CDR3 is 14 residues. The CDR3 nucleotides read TGCGCCAGCAGCTTGACACGGAGGAACACTGAAGCTTTCTTT. Its protein product is CASSLTRRNTEAFF.

The chain is built from TRBV6-1 and TRBJ1-1, with no clear D. Trimming cost V 5 bases and J 1 base, with 5 bases left between them. Germline lookup yields CDR1 MNHNS and CDR2 SASEGT. This CDR3 has 12 amino acids. In DNA form, the CDR3 reads TGTGCCAGCAGTACACAGAACACTGAAGCTTTCTTT. This sequence encodes CASSTQNTEAFF.

This chain connects TRBV20-1 to TRBJ2-3; 7 bases line up with TRBD2. The CDR3 is made up of 13 amino acids. CDR1 is DFQATT and CDR2 is SNEGSKA in the germline V gene (reference sequence). The V gene end was trimmed by 5 bases and the J gene end by 1 base; junction bases not matched to a gene: 3. Here the CDR3 DNA reads TGCAGTGCTCGGGACTATCGCACAGATACGCAGTATTTT. Protein sequence: CSARDYRTDTQYF.

CDR3 region: CASSRGTSGYTF. In DNA, the CDR3 is TGTGCCAGTAGTCGCGGGACGTCTGGCTACACCTTC. The chain joins TRBV19 to TRBJ1-2; perhaps TRBD1 as D (5 bases). Germline CDR1 and CDR2: LNHDA and SQIVND (reference sequence). Between the trimmed V and J ends, which lost 5 bases and 7 bases, there was a span of 11 bases. CDR3 size: 12 residues. Full variable domain (outside the CDR3, taken from reference TRBV19 and TRBJ1-2): DGGITQSPKYLFRKEGQNVTLSCEQNLNHDAMYWYRQDPGQGLRLIYYSQIVNDFQKGDIAEGYSVSREKKESFPLTVTSAQKNPTAFYLCASSRGTSGYTFGSGTRLTVV.

V and J are TRBV6-5 and TRBJ2-7, with D tentatively TRBD1 (5 bases). CDR3 length: 14 amino acids. The germline V and J ends were trimmed by 4 bases and 9 bases, with 19 bases remaining between them. Germline-derived CDR1 and CDR2 are MNHEY and SVGAGI. This CDR3 reads CASSFRLTQGAQYF. CDR3 nucleotides: TGTGCCAGCAGTTTCCGCCTTACCCAGGGTGCGCAGTACTTC.

Turning to this clonotype: A read error may account for a junction end that differs from germline. This chain connects TRBV7-2 to TRBJ2-7; 9 positions agree with TRBD1. The CDR3 is 15 amino acids. Per germline, CDR1 SGHTA and CDR2 FQGNSA. CDR3 bases: TGTGCCAGCAGCATAGCAAACAGGGGGCCCTACGAGCAGTACTTC. Translation gives CASSIANRGPYEQYF. Together with reference TRBV7-2 and TRBJ2-7, the CDR3 gives the full variable domain: GAGVSQSPSNKVTEKGKDVELRCDPISGHTALYWYRQSLGQGLEFLIYFQGNSAPDKSGLPSDRFSAERTGGSVSTLTIQRTQQEDSAVYLCASSIANRGPYEQYFGPGTRLTVT.

This clonotype was seen a handful of times. This chain connects TRBV20-1 to TRBJ2-7; D gene uncertain. The V and J ends lost 4 bases and 4 bases respectively, with 14 bases between them. The CDR3 is made up of 13 amino acids. Looked up from germline, CDR1 is DFQATT and CDR2 is SNEGSKA (reference sequence). The CDR3 DNA follows: TGCAGTGCTACCGACAAGTCAGAGTACGAGCAGTACTTC. Translated, it gives CSATDKSEYEQYF.

CDR3 loop: CASSLANLGTDTQYF. CDR3 coding DNA: TGTGCCAGCAGTCTTGCAAACTTAGGCACAGATACGCAGTATTTT. This chain joins TRBV7-3 and TRBJ2-3; D ambiguous. Germline CDR1 is SGHTA and CDR2 is FQGTGA. V lost 6 bases and J 1 base, leaving 14 bases between the germline ends. The CDR3 extends over 15 amino acids.

The chain recombines TRBV7-9 with TRBJ1-1, with unresolved D. The V end was cut by 1 base, the J end by 0 bases, with 6 bases between. CDR1 SEHNR and CDR2 FQNEAQ come from the germline V gene (reference sequence). The CDR3 totals 14 residues. CDR3 sequence reads: CASSLGPLNTEAFF. Here the CDR3 DNA reads TGTGCCAGCAGCTTAGGGCCGTTGAACACTGAAGCTTTCTTT.